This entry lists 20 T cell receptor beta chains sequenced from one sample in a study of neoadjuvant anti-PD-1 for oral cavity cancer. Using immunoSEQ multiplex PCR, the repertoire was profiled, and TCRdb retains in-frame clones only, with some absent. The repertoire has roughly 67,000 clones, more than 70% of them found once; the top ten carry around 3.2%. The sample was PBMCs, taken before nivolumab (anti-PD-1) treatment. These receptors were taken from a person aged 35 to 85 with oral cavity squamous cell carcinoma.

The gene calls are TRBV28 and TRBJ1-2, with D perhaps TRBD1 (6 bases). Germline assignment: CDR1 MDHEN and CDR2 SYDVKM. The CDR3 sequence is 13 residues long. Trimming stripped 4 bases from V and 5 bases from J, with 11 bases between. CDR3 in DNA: TGTGCCAGCAGTTCTACCGGGACATATGGCTACACCTTC. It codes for CASSSTGTYGYTF.

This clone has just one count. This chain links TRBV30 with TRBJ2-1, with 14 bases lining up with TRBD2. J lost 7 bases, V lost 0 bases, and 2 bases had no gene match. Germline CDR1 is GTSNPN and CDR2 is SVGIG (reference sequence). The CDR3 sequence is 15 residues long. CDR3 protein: CAWSVGTSGGNEQFF. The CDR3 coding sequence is TGTGCCTGGAGTGTTGGGACTAGCGGGGGAAATGAGCAGTTCTTC.

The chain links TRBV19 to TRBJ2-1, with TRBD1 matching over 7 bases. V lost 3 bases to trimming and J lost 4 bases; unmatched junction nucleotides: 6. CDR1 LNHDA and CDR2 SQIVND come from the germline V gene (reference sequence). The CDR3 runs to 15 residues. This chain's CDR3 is CASSIPGQTYNEQFF. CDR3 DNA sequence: TGTGCCAGTAGTATTCCGGGACAGACGTACAATGAGCAGTTCTTC.

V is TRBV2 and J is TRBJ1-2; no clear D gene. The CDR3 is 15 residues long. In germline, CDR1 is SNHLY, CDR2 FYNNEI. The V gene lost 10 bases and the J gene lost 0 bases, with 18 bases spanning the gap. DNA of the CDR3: TGTGCCACCACACAGATAAAGAACTCTAACTATGGCTACACCTTC. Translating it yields CATTQIKNSNYGYTF.

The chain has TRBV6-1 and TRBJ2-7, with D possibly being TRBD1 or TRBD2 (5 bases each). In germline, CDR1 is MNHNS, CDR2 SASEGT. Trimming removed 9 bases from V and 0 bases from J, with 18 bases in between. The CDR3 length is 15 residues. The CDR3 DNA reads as TGTGCCAGTAGTATGGAACCAGGGAGCTCCTACGAGCAGTACTTC. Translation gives CASSMEPGSSYEQYF.

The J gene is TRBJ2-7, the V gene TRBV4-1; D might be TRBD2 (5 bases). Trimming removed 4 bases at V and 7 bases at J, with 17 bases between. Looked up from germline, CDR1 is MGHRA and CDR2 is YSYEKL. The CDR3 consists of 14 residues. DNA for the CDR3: TGCGCCAGCAGCCCCCTCGGACTCCTCGGGGAGCAGTACTTC. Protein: CASSPLGLLGEQYF.

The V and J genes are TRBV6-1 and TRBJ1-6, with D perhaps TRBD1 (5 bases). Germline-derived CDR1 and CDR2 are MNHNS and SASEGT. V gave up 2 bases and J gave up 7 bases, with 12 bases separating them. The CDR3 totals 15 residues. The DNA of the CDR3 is TGTGCCAGCAGTGAAAGGGGCCGCCTGAATTCACCCCTCCACTTT. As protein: CASSERGRLNSPLHF.

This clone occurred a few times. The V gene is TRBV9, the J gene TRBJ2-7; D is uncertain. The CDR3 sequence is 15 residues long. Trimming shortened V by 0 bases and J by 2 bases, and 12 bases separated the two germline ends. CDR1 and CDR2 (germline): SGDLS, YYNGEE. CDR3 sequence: CASSVGVQAAYEQYF. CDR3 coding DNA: TGTGCCAGCAGCGTAGGGGTTCAGGCCGCCTACGAGCAGTACTTC.

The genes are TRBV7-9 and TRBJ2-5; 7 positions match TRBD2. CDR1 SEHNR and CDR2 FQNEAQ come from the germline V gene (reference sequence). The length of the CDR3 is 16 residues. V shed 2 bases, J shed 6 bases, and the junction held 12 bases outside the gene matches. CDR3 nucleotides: TGTGCCAGCAGCTTAAGGATTCGCGGGAGTGACAAGACCCAGTACTTC. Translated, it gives CASSLRIRGSDKTQYF.

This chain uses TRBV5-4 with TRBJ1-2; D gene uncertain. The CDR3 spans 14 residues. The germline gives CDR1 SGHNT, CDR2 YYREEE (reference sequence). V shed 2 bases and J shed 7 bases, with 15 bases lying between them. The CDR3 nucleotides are TGTGCCAGCAGCTTCTCGACGACATACGGTGGCTACACCTTC. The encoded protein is CASSFSTTYGGYTF.

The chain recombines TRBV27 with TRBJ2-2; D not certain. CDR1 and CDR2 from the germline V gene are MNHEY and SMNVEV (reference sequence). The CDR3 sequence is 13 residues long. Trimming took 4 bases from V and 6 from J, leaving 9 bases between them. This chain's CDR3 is CASSSSRAGELFF. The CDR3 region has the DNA TGTGCCAGCAGTTCTTCTAGGGCCGGGGAGCTGTTTTTT.

CDR3 in DNA: TGTGCCAGCAGTGAGTGGCACGGACAGGCGGGGTATGGCTACACCTTC. This encodes CASSEWHGQAGYGYTF. This chain connects TRBV2 to TRBJ1-2; 7 bases agree with TRBD1. V was pared by 3 bases and J by 5 bases, with 12 bases of the junction left unmatched. This CDR3 spans 16 amino acids. The germline V gene has CDR1 SNHLY and CDR2 FYNNEI.

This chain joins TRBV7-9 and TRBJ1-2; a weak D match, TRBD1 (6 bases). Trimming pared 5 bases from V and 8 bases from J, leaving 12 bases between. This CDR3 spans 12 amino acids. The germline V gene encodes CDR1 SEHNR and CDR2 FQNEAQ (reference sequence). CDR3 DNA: TGTGCCAGCAGCCGATCGGACAGCGGCTACACCTTC. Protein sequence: CASSRSDSGYTF.

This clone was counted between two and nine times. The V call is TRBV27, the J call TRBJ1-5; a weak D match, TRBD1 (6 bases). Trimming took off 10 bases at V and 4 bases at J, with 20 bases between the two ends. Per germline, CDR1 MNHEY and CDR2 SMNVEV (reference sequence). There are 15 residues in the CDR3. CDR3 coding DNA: TGTGCCACCCTGGCCCGGGGGGCGGGTAATCAGCCCCAGCATTTT. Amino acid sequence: CATLARGAGNQPQHF.

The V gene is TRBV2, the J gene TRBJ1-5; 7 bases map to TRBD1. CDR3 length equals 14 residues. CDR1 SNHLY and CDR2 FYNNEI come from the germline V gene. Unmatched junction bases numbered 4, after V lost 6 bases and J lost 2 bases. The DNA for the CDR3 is TGTGCCAGCAGGGACGACAGGGGCAATCAGCCCCAGCATTTT. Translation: CASRDDRGNQPQHF.

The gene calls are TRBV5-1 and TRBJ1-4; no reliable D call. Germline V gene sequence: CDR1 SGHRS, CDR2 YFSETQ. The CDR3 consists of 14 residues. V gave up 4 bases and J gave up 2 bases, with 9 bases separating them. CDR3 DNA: TGCGCCAGCAGCCCCTCGCCTACTAATGAAAAACTGTTTTTT. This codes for CASSPSPTNEKLFF. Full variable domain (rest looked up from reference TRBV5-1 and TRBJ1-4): KAGVTQTPRYLIKTRGQQVTLSCSPISGHRSVSWYQQTPGQGLQFLFEYFSETQRNKGNFPGRFSGRQFSNSRSEMNVSTLELGDSALYLCASSPSPTNEKLFFGSGTQLSVL.

The CDR3 reads CASSLEGLRGYTF. The CDR3 bases are TGCGCCAGCAGCTTGGAAGGACTTCGTGGCTACACCTTC. The V gene is TRBV5-1, the J gene TRBJ1-2; D unclear. Looked up from germline, CDR1 is SGHRS and CDR2 is YFSETQ. The CDR3 is 13 amino acids. The V and J ends lost 0 bases and 7 bases respectively, with 10 bases between them.

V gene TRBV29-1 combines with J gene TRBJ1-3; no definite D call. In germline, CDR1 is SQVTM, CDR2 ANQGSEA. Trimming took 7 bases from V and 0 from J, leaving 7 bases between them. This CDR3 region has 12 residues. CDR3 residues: CSGSTSGNTIYF. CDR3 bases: TGCAGCGGAAGTACCTCTGGAAACACCATATATTTT.

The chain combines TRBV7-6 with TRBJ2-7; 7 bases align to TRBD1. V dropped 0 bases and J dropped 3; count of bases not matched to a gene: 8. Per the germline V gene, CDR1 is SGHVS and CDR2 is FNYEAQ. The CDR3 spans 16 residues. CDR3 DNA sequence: TGTGCCAGCAGCTTAGCGTCATTGGGACAGAGCTACGAGCAGTACTTC. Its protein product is CASSLASLGQSYEQYF.

In DNA, the CDR3 is TGTGCCAGCAGCCAAGATCGAGGAGGGAACTATAATTCACCCCTCCACTTT. This codes for CASSQDRGGNYNSPLHF. The chain links TRBV4-2 to TRBJ1-6; no clear D gene. Germline assignment: CDR1 LGHNA and CDR2 YNFKEQ. CDR3 length equals 17 residues. V shed 0 bases and J shed 3 bases, with 12 bases lying between them.